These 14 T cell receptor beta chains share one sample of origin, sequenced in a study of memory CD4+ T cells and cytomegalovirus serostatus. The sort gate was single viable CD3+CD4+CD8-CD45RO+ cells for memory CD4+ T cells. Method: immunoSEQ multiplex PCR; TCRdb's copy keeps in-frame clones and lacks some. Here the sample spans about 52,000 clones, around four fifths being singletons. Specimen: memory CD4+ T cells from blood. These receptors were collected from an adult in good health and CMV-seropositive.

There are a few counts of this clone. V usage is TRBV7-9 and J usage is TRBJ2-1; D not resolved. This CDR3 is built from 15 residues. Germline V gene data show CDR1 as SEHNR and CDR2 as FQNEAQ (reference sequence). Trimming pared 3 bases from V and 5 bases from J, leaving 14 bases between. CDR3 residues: CASSLGDSKDNEQFF. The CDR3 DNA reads TGTGCCAGCAGCTTGGGTGATTCAAAAGACAATGAGCAGTTCTTC.

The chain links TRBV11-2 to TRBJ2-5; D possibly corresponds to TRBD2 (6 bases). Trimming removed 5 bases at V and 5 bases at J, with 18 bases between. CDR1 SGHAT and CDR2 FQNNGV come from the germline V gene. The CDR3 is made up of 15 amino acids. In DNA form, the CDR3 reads TGTGCCAGCAGCCTACGCGGGGCCTCCCCTGAGACCCAGTACTTC. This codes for CASSLRGASPETQYF.

The DNA for the CDR3 is TGTGCCAGCAGCTTGCCGAGGGGTAGCTCCTACAATGAGCAGTTCTTC. This gives the protein CASSLPRGSSYNEQFF. V is TRBV11-2 and J is TRBJ2-1; D may correspond to TRBD1 or TRBD2 (5 bases each). Trimming took 3 bases from V and 0 from J, leaving 12 bases between them. The CDR3 is made up of 16 amino acids. Germline V gene sequence: CDR1 SGHAT, CDR2 FQNNGV.

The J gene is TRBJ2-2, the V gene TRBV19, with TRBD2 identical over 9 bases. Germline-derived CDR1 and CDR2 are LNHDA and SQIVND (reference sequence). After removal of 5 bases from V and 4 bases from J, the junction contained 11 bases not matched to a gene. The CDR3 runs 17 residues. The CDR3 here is CASSSGGRAMATGELFF. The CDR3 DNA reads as TGTGCCAGTAGTTCGGGCGGGAGGGCCATGGCCACCGGGGAGCTGTTTTTT. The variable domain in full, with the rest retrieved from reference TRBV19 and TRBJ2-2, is DGGITQSPKYLFRKEGQNVTLSCEQNLNHDAMYWYRQDPGQGLRLIYYSQIVNDFQKGDIAEGYSVSREKKESFPLTVTSAQKNPTAFYLCASSSGGRAMATGELFFGEGSRLTVL.

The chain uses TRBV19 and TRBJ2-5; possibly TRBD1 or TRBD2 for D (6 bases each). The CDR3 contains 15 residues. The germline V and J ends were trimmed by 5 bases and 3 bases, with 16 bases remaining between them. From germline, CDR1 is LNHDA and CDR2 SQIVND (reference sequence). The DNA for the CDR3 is TGTGCCAGTAGTCAATCTGGGGGGCGCGAAGAGACCCAGTACTTC. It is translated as CASSQSGGREETQYF.

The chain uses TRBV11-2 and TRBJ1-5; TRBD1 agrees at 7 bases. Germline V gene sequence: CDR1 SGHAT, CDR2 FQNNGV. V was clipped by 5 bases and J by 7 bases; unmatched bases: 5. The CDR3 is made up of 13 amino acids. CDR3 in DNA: TGTGCCAGCAGCCACAGGGGAGGCCAGCCCCAGCATTTT. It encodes CASSHRGGQPQHF.

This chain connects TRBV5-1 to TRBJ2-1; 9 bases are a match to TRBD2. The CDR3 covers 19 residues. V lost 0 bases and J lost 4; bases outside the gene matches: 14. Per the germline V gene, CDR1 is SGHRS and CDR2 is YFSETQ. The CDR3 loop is CASSLAGERGVLFYNEQFF. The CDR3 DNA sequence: TGCGCCAGCAGCTTGGCCGGAGAGCGGGGGGTACTGTTTTACAATGAGCAGTTCTTC.

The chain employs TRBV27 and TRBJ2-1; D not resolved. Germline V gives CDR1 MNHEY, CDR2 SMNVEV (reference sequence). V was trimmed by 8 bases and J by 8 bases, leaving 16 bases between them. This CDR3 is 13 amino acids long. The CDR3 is CASSLSYWYEQFF. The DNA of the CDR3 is TGTGCCAGCTCACTTAGCTATTGGTATGAGCAGTTCTTC.

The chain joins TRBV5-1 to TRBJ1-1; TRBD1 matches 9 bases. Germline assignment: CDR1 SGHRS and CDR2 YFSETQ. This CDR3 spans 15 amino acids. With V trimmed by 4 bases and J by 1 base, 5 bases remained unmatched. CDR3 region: CASSPGQGTNTEAFF. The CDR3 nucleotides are TGCGCCAGCAGCCCCGGACAGGGGACGAACACTGAAGCTTTCTTT.

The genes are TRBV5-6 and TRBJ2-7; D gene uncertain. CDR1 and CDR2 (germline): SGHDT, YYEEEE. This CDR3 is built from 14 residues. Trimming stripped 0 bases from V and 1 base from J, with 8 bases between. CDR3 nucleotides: TGTGCCAGCAGCTTGGTCGTCGGTTCCTACGAGCAGTACTTC. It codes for CASSLVVGSYEQYF.

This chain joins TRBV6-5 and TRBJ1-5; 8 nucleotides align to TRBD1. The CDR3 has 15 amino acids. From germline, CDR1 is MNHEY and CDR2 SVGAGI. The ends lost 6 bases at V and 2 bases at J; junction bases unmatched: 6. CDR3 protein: CASRPDRGGNQPQHF. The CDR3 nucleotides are TGTGCCAGCAGACCCGACAGGGGAGGCAATCAGCCCCAGCATTTT.

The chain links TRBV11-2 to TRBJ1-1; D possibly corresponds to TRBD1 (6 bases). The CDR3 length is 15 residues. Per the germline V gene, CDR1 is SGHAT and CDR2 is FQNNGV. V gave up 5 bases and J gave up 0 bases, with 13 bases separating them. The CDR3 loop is CASSRGQSLNTEAFF. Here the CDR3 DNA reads TGTGCCAGCAGCCGGGGGCAGTCTCTGAACACTGAAGCTTTCTTT.

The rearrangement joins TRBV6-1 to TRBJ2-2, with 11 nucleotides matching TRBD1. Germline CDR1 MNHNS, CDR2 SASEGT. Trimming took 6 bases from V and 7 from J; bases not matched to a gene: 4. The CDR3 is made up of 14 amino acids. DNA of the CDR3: TGTGCCAGCAGGGACAGGGGGCGAGGCGGGGAGCTGTTTTTT. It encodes CASRDRGRGGELFF.

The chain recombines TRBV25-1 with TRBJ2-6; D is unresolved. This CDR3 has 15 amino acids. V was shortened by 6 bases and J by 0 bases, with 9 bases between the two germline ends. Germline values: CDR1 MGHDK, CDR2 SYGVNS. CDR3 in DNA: TGTGCCAGCAGCGTTGGTGGCTCTGGGGCCAACGTCCTGACTTTC. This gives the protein CASSVGGSGANVLTF. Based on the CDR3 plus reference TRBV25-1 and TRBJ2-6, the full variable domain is EADIYQTPRYLVIGTGKKITLECSQTMGHDKMYWYQQDPGMELHLIHYSYGVNSTEKGDLSSESTVSRIRTEHFPLTLESARPSHTSQYLCASSVGGSGANVLTFGAGSRLTVL.